This T cell receptor beta chain was observed in a study of T cell changes during pregnancy in multiple sclerosis. Libraries were prepared by immunoSEQ multiplex PCR; TCRdb keeps only in-frame clonotypes and omits some of them. The sample consists of about 63,000 clones, 93% of them appearing once. The ends lost 7 bases at V and 2 bases at J; junction bases unmatched: 5. Germline values: CDR1 LNHDA, CDR2 SQIVND (reference sequence). This CDR3 is built from 14 residues. The sample was CD8+ T cells from peripheral blood mononuclear cells, taken in the second trimester of pregnancy. This receptor was taken from a female donor with multiple sclerosis, enrolled in a pregnancy study. The chain joins TRBV19 to TRBJ2-1, with TRBD2 matching over 7 bases. CDR3 in DNA: TGTGCCAGTAATGCGGGGACTACCTACAATGAGCAGTTCTTC. It codes for CASNAGTTYNEQFF.